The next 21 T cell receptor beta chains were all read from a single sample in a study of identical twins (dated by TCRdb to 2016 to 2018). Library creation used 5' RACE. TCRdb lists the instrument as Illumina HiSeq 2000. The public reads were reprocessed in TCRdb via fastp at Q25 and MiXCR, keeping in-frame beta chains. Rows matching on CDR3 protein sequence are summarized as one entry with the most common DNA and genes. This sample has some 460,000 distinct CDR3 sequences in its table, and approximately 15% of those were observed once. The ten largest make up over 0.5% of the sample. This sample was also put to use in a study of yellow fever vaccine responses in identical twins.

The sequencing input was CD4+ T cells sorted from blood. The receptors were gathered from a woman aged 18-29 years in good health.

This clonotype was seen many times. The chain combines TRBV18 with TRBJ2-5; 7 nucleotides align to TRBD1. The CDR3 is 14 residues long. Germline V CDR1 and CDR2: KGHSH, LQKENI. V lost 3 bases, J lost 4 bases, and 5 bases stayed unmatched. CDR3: CASSPGQPRETQYF. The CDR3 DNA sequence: TGTGCCAGCTCACCGGGACAGCCGAGAGAGACCCAGTACTTC. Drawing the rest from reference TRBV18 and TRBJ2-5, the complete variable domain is NAGVMQNPRHLVRRRGQEARLRCSPMKGHSHVYWYRQLPEEGLKFMVYLQKENIIDESGMPKERFSAEFPKEGPSILRIQQVVRGDSAAYFCASSPGQPRETQYFGPGTRLLVL.

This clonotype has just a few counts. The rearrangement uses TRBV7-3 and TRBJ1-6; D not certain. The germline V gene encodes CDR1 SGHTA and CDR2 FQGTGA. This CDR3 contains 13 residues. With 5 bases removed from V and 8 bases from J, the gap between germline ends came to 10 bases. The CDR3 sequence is CASSPTLDSPLHF. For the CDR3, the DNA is TGTGCCAGCAGCCCGACATTAGATTCACCCCTCCACTTT.

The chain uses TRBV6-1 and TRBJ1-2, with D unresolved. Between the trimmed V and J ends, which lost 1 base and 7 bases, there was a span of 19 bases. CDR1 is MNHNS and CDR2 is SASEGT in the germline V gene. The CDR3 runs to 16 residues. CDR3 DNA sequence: TGTGCCAGCAGTGAAGGTAGTCCCCGCCCGGGGTTTGGCTACACCTTC. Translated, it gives CASSEGSPRPGFGYTF.

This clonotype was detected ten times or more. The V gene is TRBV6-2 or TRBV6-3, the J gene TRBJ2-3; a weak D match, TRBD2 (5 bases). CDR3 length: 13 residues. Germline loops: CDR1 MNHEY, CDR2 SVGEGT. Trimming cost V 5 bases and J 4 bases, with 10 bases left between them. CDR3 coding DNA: TGTGCCAGCAGTCTCTCAGCGGCAGATACGCAGTATTTT. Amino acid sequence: CASSLSAADTQYF.

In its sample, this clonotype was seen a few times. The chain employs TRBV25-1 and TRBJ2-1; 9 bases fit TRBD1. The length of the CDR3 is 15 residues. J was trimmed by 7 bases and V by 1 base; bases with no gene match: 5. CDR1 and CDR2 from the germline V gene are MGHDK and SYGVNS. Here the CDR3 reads CASSEFGTGRNEQFF. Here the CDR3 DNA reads TGTGCCAGCAGTGAATTCGGGACAGGGCGAAATGAGCAGTTCTTC.

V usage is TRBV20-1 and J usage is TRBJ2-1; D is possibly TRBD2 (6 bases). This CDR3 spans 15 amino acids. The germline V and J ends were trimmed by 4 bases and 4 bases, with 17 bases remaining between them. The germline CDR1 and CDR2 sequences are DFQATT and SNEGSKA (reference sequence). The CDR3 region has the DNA TGCAGTGCTAAGGAAACGGGACTGTTGTACAATGAGCAGTTCTTC. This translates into CSAKETGLLYNEQFF.

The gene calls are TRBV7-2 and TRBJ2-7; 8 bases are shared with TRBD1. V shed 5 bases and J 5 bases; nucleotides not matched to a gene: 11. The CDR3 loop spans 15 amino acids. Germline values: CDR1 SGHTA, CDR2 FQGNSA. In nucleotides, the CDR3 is TGTGCCAGCAGCCTTGCCGGGACAGGTCTCGACGAGCAGTACTTC. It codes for CASSLAGTGLDEQYF.

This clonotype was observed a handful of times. The CDR3 protein is CASNTGTANTGELFF. CDR3 in DNA: TGTGCCAGCAACACCGGGACAGCGAACACCGGGGAGCTGTTTTTT. This chain joins TRBV11-1 and TRBJ2-2; 7 positions match TRBD1. Germline trimming cut 7 bases from V and 0 bases from J; bases unmatched to any gene: 5. The germline CDR1 and CDR2 sequences are SGHAT and FQDESV (reference sequence). CDR3 length equals 15 residues.

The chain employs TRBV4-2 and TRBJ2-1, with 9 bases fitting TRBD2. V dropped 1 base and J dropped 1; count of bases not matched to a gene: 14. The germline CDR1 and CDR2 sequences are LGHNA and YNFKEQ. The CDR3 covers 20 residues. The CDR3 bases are TGTGCCAGCAGCCAAGGGTCTAGCGGGAAACCCATTGGGTCCTACAATGAGCAGTTCTTC. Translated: CASSQGSSGKPIGSYNEQFF.

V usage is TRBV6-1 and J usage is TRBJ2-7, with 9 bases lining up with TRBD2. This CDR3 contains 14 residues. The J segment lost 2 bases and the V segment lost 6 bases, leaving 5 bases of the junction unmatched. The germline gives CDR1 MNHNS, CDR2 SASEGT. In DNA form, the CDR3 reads TGTGCCAGCAGCCGACTAGCGGATACCTACGAGCAGTACTTC. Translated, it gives CASSRLADTYEQYF.

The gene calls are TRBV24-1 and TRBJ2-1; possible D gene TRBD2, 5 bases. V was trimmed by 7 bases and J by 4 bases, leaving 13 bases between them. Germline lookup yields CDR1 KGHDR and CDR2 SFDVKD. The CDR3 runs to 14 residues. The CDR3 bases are TGTGCCACCAGGATTCGGCTAGCTTACAATGAGCAGTTCTTC. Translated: CATRIRLAYNEQFF.

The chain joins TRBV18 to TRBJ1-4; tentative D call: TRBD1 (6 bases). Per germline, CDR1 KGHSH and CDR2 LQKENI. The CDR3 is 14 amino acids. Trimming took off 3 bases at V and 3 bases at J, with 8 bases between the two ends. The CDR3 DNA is TGTGCCAGCTCACCCAGGGGTGCTAATGAAAAACTGTTTTTT. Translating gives CASSPRGANEKLFF.

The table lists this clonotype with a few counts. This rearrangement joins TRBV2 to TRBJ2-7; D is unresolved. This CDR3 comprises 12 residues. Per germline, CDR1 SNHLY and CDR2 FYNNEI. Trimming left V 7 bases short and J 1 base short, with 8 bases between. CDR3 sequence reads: CASKGGSYEQYF. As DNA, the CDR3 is TGTGCCAGCAAGGGCGGTTCCTACGAGCAGTACTTC.

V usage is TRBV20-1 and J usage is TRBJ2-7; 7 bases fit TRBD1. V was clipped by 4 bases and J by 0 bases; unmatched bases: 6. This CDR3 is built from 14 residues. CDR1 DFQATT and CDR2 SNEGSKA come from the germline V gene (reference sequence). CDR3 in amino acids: CSATRTGSSYEQYF. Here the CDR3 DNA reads TGCAGTGCTACCCGGACAGGTAGCTCCTACGAGCAGTACTTC.

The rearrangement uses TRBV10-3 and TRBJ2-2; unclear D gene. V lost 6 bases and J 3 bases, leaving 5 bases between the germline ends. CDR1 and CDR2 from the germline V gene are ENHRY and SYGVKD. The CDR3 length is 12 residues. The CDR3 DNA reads TGTGCCATCAGGGGCGACACCGGGGAGCTGTTTTTT. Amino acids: CAIRGDTGELFF.

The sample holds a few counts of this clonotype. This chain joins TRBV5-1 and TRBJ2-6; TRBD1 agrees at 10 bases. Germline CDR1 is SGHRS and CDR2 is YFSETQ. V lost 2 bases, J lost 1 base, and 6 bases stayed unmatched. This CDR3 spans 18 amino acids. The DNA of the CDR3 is TGCGCCAGCAGCTTTTGGAGACAGGGGGCATCTGGGGCCAACGTCCTGACTTTC. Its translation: CASSFWRQGASGANVLTF.

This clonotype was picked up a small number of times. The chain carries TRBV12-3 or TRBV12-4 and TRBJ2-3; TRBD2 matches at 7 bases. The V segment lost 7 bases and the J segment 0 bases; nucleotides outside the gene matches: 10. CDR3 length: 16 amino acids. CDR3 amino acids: CASTQLWGGSTDTQYF. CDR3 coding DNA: TGTGCCAGCACCCAACTGTGGGGGGGGAGCACAGATACGCAGTATTTT.

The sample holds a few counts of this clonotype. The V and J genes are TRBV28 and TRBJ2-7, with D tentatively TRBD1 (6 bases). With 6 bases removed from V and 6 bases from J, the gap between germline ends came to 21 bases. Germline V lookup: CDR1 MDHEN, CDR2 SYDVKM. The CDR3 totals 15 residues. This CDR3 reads CASSPLAGVIPEQYF. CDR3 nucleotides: TGTGCCAGCAGCCCGCTGGCAGGGGTCATCCCCGAGCAGTACTTC.

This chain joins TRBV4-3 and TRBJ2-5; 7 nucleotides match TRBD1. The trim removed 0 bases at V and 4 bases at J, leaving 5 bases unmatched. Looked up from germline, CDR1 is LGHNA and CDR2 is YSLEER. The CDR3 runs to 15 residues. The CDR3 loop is CASSQDWTGGETQYF. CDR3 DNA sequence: TGCGCCAGCAGCCAAGACTGGACAGGAGGAGAGACCCAGTACTTC.

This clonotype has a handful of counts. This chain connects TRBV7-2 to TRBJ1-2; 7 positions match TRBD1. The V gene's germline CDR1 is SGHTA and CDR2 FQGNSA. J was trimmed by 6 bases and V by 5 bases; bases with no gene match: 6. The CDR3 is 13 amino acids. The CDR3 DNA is TGTGCCAGCAGCCCCGACAGGGTTCATGGCTACACCTTC. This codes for CASSPDRVHGYTF.

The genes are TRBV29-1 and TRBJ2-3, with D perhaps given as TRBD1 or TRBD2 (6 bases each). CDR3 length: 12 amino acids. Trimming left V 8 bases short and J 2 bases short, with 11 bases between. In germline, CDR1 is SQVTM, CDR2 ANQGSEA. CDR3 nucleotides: TGCAGCTCCACGGGGGCCACAGATACGCAGTATTTT. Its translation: CSSTGATDTQYF.